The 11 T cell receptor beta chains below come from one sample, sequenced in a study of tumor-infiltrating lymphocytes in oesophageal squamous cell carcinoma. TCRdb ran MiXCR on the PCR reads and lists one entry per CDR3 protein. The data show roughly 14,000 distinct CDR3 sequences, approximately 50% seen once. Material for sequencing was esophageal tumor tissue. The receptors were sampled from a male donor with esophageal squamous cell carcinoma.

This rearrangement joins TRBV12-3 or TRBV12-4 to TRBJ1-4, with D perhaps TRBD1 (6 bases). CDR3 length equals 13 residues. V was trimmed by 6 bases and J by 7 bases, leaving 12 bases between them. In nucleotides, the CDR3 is TGTGCCAGCAGACAGGGCGGGTTTGAAAAACTGTTTTTT. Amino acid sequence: CASRQGGFEKLFF.

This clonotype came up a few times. CDR3 in DNA: TGTGCCAGCAGCTTAGCGGTGCTAGCTCCCACCCGGACAGATACGCAGTATTTT. Protein product: CASSLAVLAPTRTDTQYF. The V gene is TRBV7-6, the J gene TRBJ2-3; maybe TRBD2 (5 bases). The V gene lost 0 bases and the J gene lost 3 bases, with 19 bases spanning the gap. Germline-derived CDR1 and CDR2 are SGHVS and FNYEAQ. The CDR3 consists of 18 residues.

For the CDR3, the DNA is TGTGCCAGCAGCCTCCTAGCCCGGGTCGGGAGGGTTGCAGATACGCAGTATTTT. Amino acids: CASSLLARVGRVADTQYF. The rearrangement uses TRBV7-2 and TRBJ2-3; 8 bases align to TRBD2. V gave up 5 bases and J gave up 4 bases; unmatched junction bases: 17. Germline CDR1 is SGHTA and CDR2 is FQGNSA. This CDR3 comprises 18 residues.

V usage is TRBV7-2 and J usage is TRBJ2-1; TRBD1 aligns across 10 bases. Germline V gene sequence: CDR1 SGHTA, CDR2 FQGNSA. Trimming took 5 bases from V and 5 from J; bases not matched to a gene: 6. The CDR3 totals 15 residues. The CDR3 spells CASSPQGQGHNEQFF. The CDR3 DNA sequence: TGTGCCAGCAGCCCCCAGGGACAGGGGCACAATGAGCAGTTCTTC.

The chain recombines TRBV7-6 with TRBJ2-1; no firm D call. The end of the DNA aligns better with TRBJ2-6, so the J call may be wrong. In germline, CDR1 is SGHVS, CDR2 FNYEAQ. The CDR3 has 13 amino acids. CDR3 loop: CASSWSGANVLTF. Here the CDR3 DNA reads TGTGCCAGCAGCTGGTCTGGGGCCAACGTCCTGACTTTC.

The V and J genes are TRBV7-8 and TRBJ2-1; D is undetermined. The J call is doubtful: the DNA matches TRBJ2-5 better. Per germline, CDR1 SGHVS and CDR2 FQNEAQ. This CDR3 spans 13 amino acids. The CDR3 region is CASSLATPGAQYF. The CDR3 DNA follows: TGTGCCAGCAGCTTAGCTACCCCCGGAGCCCAGTACTTC.

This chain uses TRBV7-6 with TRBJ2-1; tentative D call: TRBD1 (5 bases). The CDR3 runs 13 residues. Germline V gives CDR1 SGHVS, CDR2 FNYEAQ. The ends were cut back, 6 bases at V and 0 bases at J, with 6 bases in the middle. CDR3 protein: CASSRGSYNEQFF. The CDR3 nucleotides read TGTGCCAGCAGTAGGGGCTCCTACAATGAGCAGTTCTTC.

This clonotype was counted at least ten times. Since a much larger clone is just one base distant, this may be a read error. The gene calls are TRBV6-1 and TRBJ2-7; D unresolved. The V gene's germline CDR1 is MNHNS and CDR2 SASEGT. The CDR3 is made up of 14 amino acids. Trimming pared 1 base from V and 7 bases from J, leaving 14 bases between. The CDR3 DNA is TGTGCCAGCAGTGAAGGGTTAAGGAGCAATGAGCAGTACTTC. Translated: CASSEGLRSNEQYF.

CDR3 region: CASSYSRGRNEQFF. The CDR3 nucleotides are TGTGCCAGCAGTTACTCCAGGGGTCGCAATGAGCAGTTCTTC. The J gene is TRBJ2-7, the V gene TRBV6-2 or TRBV6-3; possibly TRBD1 for D (6 bases). The DNA end lines up better with TRBJ2-1; the J call may be wrong. There are 14 residues in the CDR3. Per the germline V gene, CDR1 is MNHEY and CDR2 is SVGEGT.

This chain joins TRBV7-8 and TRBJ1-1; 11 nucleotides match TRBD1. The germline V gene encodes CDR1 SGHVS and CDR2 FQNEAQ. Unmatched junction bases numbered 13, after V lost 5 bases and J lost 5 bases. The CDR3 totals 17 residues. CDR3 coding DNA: TGTGCCAGCAGCAACCGTCAAGGACAGGGGGCGCCAACTGAAGCTTTCTTT. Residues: CASSNRQGQGAPTEAFF. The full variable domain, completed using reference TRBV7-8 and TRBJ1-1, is GAGVSQSPRYKVAKRGQDVALRCDPISGHVSLFWYQQALGQGPEFLTYFQNEAQLDKSGLPSDRFFAERPEGSVSTLKIQRTQQEDSAVYLCASSNRQGQGAPTEAFFGQGTRLTVV.

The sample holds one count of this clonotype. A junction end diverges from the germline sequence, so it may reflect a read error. The CDR3 is CASSLHGTSASPLYF. CDR3 in DNA: TGTGCCAGCAGTTTACATGGGACATCCGCTTCACCCCTCTACTTC. J is TRBJ2-3 and V is TRBV28; D is perhaps TRBD1 (6 bases). Per the germline V gene, CDR1 is MDHEN and CDR2 is SYDVKM. The CDR3 totals 15 residues.